This TCR beta chain is drawn from a study of blood T cell repertoires in COVID-19. Background on the study: Sources were T cells, B-cell-depleted T cells, or PBMCs; the material itself was cDNA or gDNA.

Methods used by the authors: Scientists estimated how many nucleated cells there were by amplifying reference gene primers. The data were produced by immunoSEQ multiplex PCR, yet TCRdb's version contains in-frame clones alone and is incomplete. For V, J and clone size, that table is used; D and trimming come from the DNA. The table lists more than 110,000 clones, under 90% of them singletons. This clone was counted between two and nine times. The CDR3 has 14 amino acids. The germline V gene has CDR1 SEHNR and CDR2 FQNEAQ (reference sequence). V trimming: 5 bases; J trimming: 4 bases; junction bases outside the gene matches: 7.

V is TRBV7-9 and J is TRBJ1-1, with 7 bases matching TRBD1. This sequence originates from a woman aged 80 or older in a cohort sampled during active or convalescent COVID-19. The source material was peripheral blood. In DNA, the CDR3 is TGTGCCAGCAGCCGAGACAGGGTAGCCACTGAAGCTTTCTTT. The encoded protein is CASSRDRVATEAFF.